The rows below give T cell receptor beta chains drawn from one sample of a study of post-analysis software for immune sequencing data. Via MiXCR, TCRdb re-called the PCR reads, giving one row per CDR3 protein. The data contain roughly 800,000 distinct CDR3 sequences, 53% of them seen just once; the ten biggest clones take up 4.6%. Sequencing was done on a sample of blood. Receptors were obtained from a girl aged 10-17 years with multiple sclerosis. CDR3s include the opening cysteine and the closing phenylalanine or tryptophan. Fields, in order: D gene, clone size, V gene, J gene, CDR3 DNA, CDR3 protein. The D gene is left open where the match is weak. Size is stated for part of the rows, as once, few or many counts, or as a class when the clone is expanded.

TRBD2,NA,TRBV4-2,TRBJ2-5,TGTGCCAGCAGCCAAGAGGGACTAGCGGGGGACCAAGAGACCCAGTACTTC,CASSQEGLAGDQETQYF
NA,NA,TRBV5-1,TRBJ1-1,TGCGCCAGCAGATTGGACACTGAAGCTTTCTTT,CASRLDTEAFF
NA,once,TRBV29-1,TRBJ1-2,TGCAGCGTTTTCGGGACAAATGGCTACACCTTC,CSVFGTNGYTF
NA,once,TRBV27,TRBJ1-5,TGTGCCAGCAGTACCCAAGTAGAGGGAAGTGGATATAGCAATCAGCCCCAGCATTTT,CASSTQVEGSGYSNQPQHF
TRBD2,few,TRBV20-1,TRBJ2-5,TGCAGTGCTAGAGATCACGGGACTAGCGAAGAGACCCAGTACTTC,CSARDHGTSEETQYF
NA,few,TRBV7-2,TRBJ2-1,TGTGCCAGCAGCGGGCGTAGGGGTGTCTTAAGGCAGTTCTTC,CASSGRRGVLRQFF
NA,few,TRBV7-3,TRBJ1-2,TGTGCCAGCAGCTTGAGGCCCCAGGATGGCTACACCTTC,CASSLRPQDGYTF
NA,few,TRBV20-1,TRBJ2-1,TGCAGTGCTAGAGGGGCTAGTAGGGATGAGCAGTTCTTC,CSARGASRDEQFF
NA,few,TRBV27,TRBJ2-5,TGTGCCAGAGATCTCCTTAAAGAGACCCAGTACTTC,CARDLLKETQYF
NA,NA,TRBV29-1,TRBJ1-2,TGCAGCGTTGAGGCAGCTAACTATGGCTACACCTTC,CSVEAANYGYTF
NA,NA,TRBV6-5,TRBJ1-4,TGTGCCACCGCGGACAACGAGGGTGAAAAACTGTTTTTT,CATADNEGEKLFF
TRBD1,NA,TRBV2,TRBJ2-7,TGTGCCAGCAGTGAAGGACAGGGCTCGACCTACGAGCAGTACTTC,CASSEGQGSTYEQYF
NA,few,TRBV20-1,TRBJ2-3,TGCAGTGCTAGAGAGGGGTCTTATGCAGATACGCAGTATTTT,CSAREGSYADTQYF
TRBD1,NA,TRBV12-3/TRBV12-4,TRBJ1-2,TGTGCCAGCAGTCCAAGACAGGGGACGGTCTATGGCTACACCTTC,CASSPRQGTVYGYTF
NA,few,TRBV7-3,TRBJ2-3,TGTGCCAGCAGTTCCCAGCCTAGAGGCTACGATACGCAGTATTTT,CASSSQPRGYDTQYF
NA,NA,TRBV7-2,TRBJ2-3,TGTGCCAGCAGCCCGGACGCTAGCACAGATACGCAGTATTTT,CASSPDASTDTQYF
NA,few,TRBV3-1,TRBJ1-1,TGTGCCAGCAGCCAAGGTTCTGCCAGGAACACTGAAGCTTTCTTT,CASSQGSARNTEAFF
NA,NA,TRBV19,TRBJ2-7,TGTGCCAGTAGTATTAACGGCTACGAGCAGTACTTC,CASSINGYEQYF
NA,few,TRBV3-1,TRBJ2-7,TGTGCCAGCAGCCAAGGATGGGTAGGGGCCTCCCCCTACGAGCAGTACTTC,CASSQGWVGASPYEQYF
NA,NA,TRBV7-2,TRBJ1-2,TGTGCCAGCAGCTTAAGTGAATTCTATGGCTACACCTTC,CASSLSEFYGYTF
TRBD1,NA,TRBV6-1,TRBJ2-7,TGTGCCAGCAGTAACAGGGGGTCCTACGAGCAGTACTTC,CASSNRGSYEQYF
TRBD2,once,TRBV7-8,TRBJ2-1,TGTGCCAGCAGCCTACAATCCTGGCGGGAGGTTAAAAATGAGCAGTTCTTC,CASSLQSWREVKNEQFF
NA,NA,TRBV6-1,TRBJ2-6,TGTGCCAGCAGTACGATTTTGGGGCTATCTGGGGCCAACGTCCTGACTTTC,CASSTILGLSGANVLTF
NA,NA,TRBV5-1,TRBJ2-5,TGCGCCAGCAGCTTATATTGGAGTTGGGGAGAGACCCAGTACTTC,CASSLYWSWGETQYF
TRBD1,NA,TRBV29-1,TRBJ2-1,TGCAGCGTTGAAGGGGTTTCGGGACAGGGTTACAATGAGCAGTTCTTC,CSVEGVSGQGYNEQFF
NA,NA,TRBV7-9,TRBJ2-6,TGTGCCAGCAGCTTAGGGGCAAGCGTCCTGACTTTC,CASSLGASVLTF